The 8 T cell receptor beta chains below were found in one sample sequenced in a study of T-cell memory formation after mild COVID-19. Each CDR3 protein is one row after TCRdb ran MiXCR on the 5' RACE reads. Of about 50,000 distinct CDR3 sequences listed, over 8.5% are singletons. Specimen: PBMCs or a T cell subset sorted from them (not recorded which). The receptors come from an adult woman who had mild COVID-19 (a few samples of this study predate the infection). Cell type and time point are not known.

This clonotype was detected ten times or more. The chain employs TRBV7-8 and TRBJ2-7, with 7 bases lining up with TRBD1. With 4 bases clipped from V and 1 base from J, the junction kept 7 bases outside the gene matches. This CDR3 spans 15 amino acids. Germline V gene data show CDR1 as SGHVS and CDR2 as FQNEAQ. The CDR3 loop reads CASSYLTGTSYEQYF. The CDR3 nucleotides read TGTGCCAGCAGCTATTTGACAGGGACATCCTACGAGCAGTACTTC.

There are a few counts of this clonotype. The chain couples TRBV11-3 to TRBJ2-1; 10 bases line up with TRBD2. The CDR3 totals 15 residues. V shed 6 bases and J 6 bases; nucleotides not matched to a gene: 8. CDR1 is SGHNT, CDR2 YENEEA, per germline. The CDR3 loop reads CASSQRTSGSNEQFF. The CDR3 DNA follows: TGTGCCAGCAGTCAGAGGACTAGCGGATCCAATGAGCAGTTCTTC.

This clonotype has just a few counts. The chain combines TRBV7-2 with TRBJ2-7; possibly TRBD1 for D (5 bases). The V gene's germline CDR1 is SGHTA and CDR2 FQGNSA. The CDR3 totals 13 residues. The V gene lost 0 bases and the J gene lost 4 bases, with 7 bases spanning the gap. The CDR3 DNA reads as TGTGCCAGCAGCTTAGCGCGACAGTACGAGCAGTACTTC. As protein: CASSLARQYEQYF.

This clonotype was picked up a small number of times. The rearrangement links TRBV12-3 or TRBV12-4 to TRBJ1-1, with 9 bases identical to TRBD1. The ends lost 6 bases at V and 5 bases at J; junction bases unmatched: 7. This CDR3 spans 14 amino acids. Here the CDR3 reads CASSHRGRRTEAFF. CDR3 coding DNA: TGTGCCAGCAGCCACAGGGGGCGCAGAACTGAAGCTTTCTTT.

The chain has TRBV29-1 and TRBJ1-5; 8 bases map to TRBD1. V shed 2 bases, J shed 3 bases, and the junction held 18 bases outside the gene matches. This CDR3 spans 19 amino acids. Germline V CDR1 and CDR2: SQVTM, ANQGSEA. The CDR3 coding sequence is TGCAGCGTTGAACAAGAGGACAGGGCCCATGGCGACATCAATCAGCCCCAGCATTTT. Its translation: CSVEQEDRAHGDINQPQHF.

The gene calls are TRBV5-6 and TRBJ2-3; weak D call: TRBD2 (6 bases). This CDR3 has 14 residues. CDR1 and CDR2 from the germline V gene are SGHDT and YYEEEE. The germline V and J ends were trimmed by 3 bases and 6 bases, with 14 bases remaining between them. CDR3 amino acids: CASSSTRDWDTQYF. The CDR3 region has the DNA TGTGCCAGCAGCTCGACGCGGGACTGGGATACGCAGTATTTT.

The genes are TRBV3-1 and TRBJ1-2, with a possible D match to TRBD1 (6 bases). There are 13 residues in the CDR3. Germline CDR1 LGHDT, CDR2 YNNKEL (reference sequence). V was pared by 6 bases and J by 8 bases, with 16 bases between. CDR3 DNA: TGTGCCAGCAGACCAAACAGGGCCAACGGCTACACCTTC. This translates into CASRPNRANGYTF.

CDR3 in amino acids: CASSLDGSRKETQYF. Written as DNA, the CDR3 is TGTGCCAGCAGTTTGGACGGTTCCAGAAAAGAGACCCAGTACTTC. The V and J genes are TRBV28 and TRBJ2-5, with D hard to call. V was clipped by 3 bases and J by 3 bases, with 14 bases between them. From germline, CDR1 is MDHEN and CDR2 SYDVKM. The CDR3 length is 15 residues. Full variable domain (missing parts from reference TRBV28 and TRBJ2-5): DVKVTQSSRYLVKRTGEKVFLECVQDMDHENMFWYRQDPGLGLRLIYFSYDVKMKEKGDIPEGYSVSREKKERFSLILESASTNQTSMYLCASSLDGSRKETQYFGPGTRLLVL.